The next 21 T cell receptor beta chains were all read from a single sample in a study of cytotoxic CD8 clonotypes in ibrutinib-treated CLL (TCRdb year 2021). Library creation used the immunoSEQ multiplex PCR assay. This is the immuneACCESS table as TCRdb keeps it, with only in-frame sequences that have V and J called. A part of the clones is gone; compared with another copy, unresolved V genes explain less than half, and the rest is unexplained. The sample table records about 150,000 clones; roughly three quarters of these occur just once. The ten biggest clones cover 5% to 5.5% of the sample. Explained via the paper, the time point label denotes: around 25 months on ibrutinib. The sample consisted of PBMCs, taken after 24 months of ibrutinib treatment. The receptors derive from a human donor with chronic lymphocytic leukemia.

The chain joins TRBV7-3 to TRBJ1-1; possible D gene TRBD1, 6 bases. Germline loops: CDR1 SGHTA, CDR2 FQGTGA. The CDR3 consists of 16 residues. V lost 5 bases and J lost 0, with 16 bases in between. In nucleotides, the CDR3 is TGTGCCAGCAGCCCCGGGGGGCAGCTCATGAACACTGAAGCTTTCTTT. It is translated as CASSPGGQLMNTEAFF.

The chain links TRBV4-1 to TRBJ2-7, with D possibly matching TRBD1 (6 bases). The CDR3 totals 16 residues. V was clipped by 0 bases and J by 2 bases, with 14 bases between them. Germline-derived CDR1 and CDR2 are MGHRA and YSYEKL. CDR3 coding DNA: TGCGCCAGCAGCCAAGATCTGGTCGGACAGCCCTACGAGCAGTACTTC. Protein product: CASSQDLVGQPYEQYF.

The CDR3 sequence: CASITWGYQETQYF. CDR3 coding DNA: TGTGCCAGCATAACCTGGGGGTACCAAGAGACCCAGTACTTC. The chain is built from TRBV5-6 and TRBJ2-5, with D perhaps assigned TRBD1 or TRBD2 (5 bases each). The germline CDR1 and CDR2 sequences are SGHDT and YYEEEE. This CDR3 is 14 amino acids long. V dropped 6 bases and J dropped 0 bases, with 12 bases sitting between them.

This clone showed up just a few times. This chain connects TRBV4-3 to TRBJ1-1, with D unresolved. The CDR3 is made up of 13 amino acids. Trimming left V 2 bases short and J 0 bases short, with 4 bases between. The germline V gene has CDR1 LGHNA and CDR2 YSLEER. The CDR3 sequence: CASSQLLNTEAFF. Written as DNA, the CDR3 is TGCGCCAGCAGCCAACTGCTGAACACTGAAGCTTTCTTT.

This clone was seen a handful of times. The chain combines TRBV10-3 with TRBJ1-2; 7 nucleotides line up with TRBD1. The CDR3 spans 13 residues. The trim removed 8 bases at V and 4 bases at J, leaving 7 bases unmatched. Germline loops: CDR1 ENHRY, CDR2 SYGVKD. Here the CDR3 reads CAIRSGGPYGYTF. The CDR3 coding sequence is TGTGCCATCCGATCAGGGGGTCCCTATGGCTACACCTTC.

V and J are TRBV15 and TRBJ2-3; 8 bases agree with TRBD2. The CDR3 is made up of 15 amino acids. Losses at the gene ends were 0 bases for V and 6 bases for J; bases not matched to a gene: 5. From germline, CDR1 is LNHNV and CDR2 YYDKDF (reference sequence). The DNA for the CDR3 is TGTGCCACCAGCAGAGATCTTAGCGGGACGGATACGCAGTATTTT. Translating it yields CATSRDLSGTDTQYF.

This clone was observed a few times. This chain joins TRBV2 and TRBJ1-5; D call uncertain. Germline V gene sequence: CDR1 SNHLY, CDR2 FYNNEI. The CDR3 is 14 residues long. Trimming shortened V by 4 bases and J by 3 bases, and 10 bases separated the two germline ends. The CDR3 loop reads CASSVGLTNQPQHF. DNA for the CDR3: TGTGCCAGCAGTGTCGGCCTTACCAATCAGCCCCAGCATTTT.

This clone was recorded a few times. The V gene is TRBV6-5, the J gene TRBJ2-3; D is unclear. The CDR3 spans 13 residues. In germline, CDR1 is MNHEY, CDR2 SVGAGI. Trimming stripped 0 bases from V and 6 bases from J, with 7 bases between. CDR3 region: CASSYSMGDTQYF. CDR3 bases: TGTGCCAGCAGTTACTCGATGGGGGATACGCAGTATTTT.

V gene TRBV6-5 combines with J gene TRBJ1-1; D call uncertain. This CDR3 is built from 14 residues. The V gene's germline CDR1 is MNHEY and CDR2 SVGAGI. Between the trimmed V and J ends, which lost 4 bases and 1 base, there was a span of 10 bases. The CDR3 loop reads CASSFRPQNTEAFF. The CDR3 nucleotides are TGTGCCAGCAGTTTCAGGCCGCAGAACACTGAAGCTTTCTTT.

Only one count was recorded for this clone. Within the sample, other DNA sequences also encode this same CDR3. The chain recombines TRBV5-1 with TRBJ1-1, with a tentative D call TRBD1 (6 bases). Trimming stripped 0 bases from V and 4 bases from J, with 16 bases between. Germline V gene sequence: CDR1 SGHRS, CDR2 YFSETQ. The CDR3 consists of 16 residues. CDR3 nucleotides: TGCGCCAGCAGCTTGGGCTCCACAGGGTCTGGCACTGAAGCTTTCTTT. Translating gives CASSLGSTGSGTEAFF.

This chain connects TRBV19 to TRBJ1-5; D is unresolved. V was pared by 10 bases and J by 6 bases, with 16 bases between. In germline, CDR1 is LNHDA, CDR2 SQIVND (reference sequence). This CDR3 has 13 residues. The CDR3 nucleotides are TGTGCCACCAACCCCACTGTCGGTCAGCCCCAGCATTTT. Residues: CATNPTVGQPQHF.

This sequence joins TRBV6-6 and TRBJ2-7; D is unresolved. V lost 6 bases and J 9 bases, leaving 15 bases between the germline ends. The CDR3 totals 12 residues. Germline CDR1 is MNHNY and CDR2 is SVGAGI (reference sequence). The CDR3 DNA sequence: TGTGCCAGCAGCCCCGACCCCTTGGGGCAGTACTTC. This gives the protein CASSPDPLGQYF.

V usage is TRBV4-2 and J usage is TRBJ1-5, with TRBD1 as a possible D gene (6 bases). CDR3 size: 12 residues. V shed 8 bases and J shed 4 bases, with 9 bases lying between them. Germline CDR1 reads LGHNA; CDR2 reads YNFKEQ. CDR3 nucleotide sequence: TGTGCCAGCGGACAGTTTAATCAGCCCCAGCATTTT. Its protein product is CASGQFNQPQHF.

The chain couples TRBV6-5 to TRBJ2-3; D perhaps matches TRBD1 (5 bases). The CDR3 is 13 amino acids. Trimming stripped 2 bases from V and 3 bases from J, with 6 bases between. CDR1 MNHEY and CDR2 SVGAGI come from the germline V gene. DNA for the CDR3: TGTGCCAGCAGTTACAGGGGTACAGATACGCAGTATTTT. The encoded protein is CASSYRGTDTQYF.

This CDR3 is CASSPRWGDSGNTIYF. The CDR3 DNA is TGCGCCAGCAGCCCCCGGTGGGGGGATTCTGGAAACACCATATATTTT. This sequence joins TRBV5-1 and TRBJ1-3, with D possibly TRBD1 on 5 matching bases. Germline V lookup: CDR1 SGHRS, CDR2 YFSETQ. This CDR3 has 16 amino acids. Between the trimmed V and J ends, which lost 4 bases and 1 base, there was a span of 15 bases. Combining the CDR3 with reference TRBV5-1 and TRBJ1-3 gives the whole variable domain KAGVTQTPRYLIKTRGQQVTLSCSPISGHRSVSWYQQTPGQGLQFLFEYFSETQRNKGNFPGRFSGRQFSNSRSEMNVSTLELGDSALYLCASSPRWGDSGNTIYFGEGSWLTVV.

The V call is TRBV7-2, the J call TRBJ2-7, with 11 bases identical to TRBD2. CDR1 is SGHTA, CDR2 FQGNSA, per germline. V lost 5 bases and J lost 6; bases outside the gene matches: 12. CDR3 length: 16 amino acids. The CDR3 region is CASSDRLAGGPGEQYF. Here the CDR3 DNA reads TGTGCCAGCAGCGACCGGCTAGCGGGAGGCCCCGGCGAGCAGTACTTC.

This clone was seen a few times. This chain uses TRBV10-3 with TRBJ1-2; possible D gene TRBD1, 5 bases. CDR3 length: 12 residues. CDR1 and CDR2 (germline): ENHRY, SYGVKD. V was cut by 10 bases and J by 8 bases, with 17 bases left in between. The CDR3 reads CATGGGPTGYTF. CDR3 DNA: TGTGCCACGGGGGGTGGGCCAACGGGCTACACCTTC.

CDR3 nucleotides: TGTGCCAGTAGTATCGGCGGAAGGAGCTCCTATAATTCACCCCTCCACTTT. Amino acid sequence: CASSIGGRSSYNSPLHF. The chain is built from TRBV19 and TRBJ1-6, with unresolved D. V shed 3 bases and J shed 0 bases, with 12 bases lying between them. CDR3 length: 17 amino acids. From germline, CDR1 is LNHDA and CDR2 SQIVND (reference sequence).

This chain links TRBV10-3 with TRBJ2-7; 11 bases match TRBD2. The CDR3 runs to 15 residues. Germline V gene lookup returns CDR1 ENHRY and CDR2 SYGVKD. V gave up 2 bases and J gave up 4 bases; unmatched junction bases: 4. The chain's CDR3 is CAISEMSSGRYEQYF. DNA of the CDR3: TGTGCCATCAGTGAGATGTCTAGCGGGAGGTACGAGCAGTACTTC.

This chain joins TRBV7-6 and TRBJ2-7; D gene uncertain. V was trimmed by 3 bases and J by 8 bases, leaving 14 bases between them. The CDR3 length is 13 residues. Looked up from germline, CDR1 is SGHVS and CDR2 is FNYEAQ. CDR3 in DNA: TGTGCCAGCAGCTTCGGGCAGCCCCCGAAGCAGTACTTC. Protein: CASSFGQPPKQYF. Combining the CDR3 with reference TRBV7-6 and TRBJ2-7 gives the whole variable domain GAGVSQSPRYKVTKRGQDVALRCDPISGHVSLYWYRQALGQGPEFLTYFNYEAQQDKSGLPNDRFSAERPEGSISTLTIQRTEQRDSAMYRCASSFGQPPKQYFGPGTRLTVT.

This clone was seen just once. CDR3 sequence: CASSQGLQGNIQYF. DNA for the CDR3: TGCGCCAGCAGCCAAGGTTTACAGGGCAACATTCAGTACTTC. V usage is TRBV4-3 and J usage is TRBJ2-4; D might be TRBD1 (6 bases). CDR3 size: 14 residues. V lost 1 base and J lost 7, with 11 bases in between. In germline, CDR1 is LGHNA, CDR2 YSLEER.